This TCR beta chain is from a study of blood T cells in healthy people across ages. For the second PCR, which ran for about 7 to 12 cycles, a sample-barcoded 5' primer and a J-beta primer mix were used. TCRdb reprocessed the 5' RACE reads with MiXCR, giving one entry per CDR3 protein. The repertoire holds roughly 700,000 distinct CDR3 sequences, with 49% as singletons. In the case of this clonotype: What it binds is not known.

Study-wide points: Long-lived donors carried more naive CD4+ cells and greater diversity than aged donors.

CDR3 size: 12 residues. This rearrangement joins TRBV21-1 to TRBJ1-2; the D segment call TRBD1 is taken from the table without a DNA check. TRBV21-1 is tagged as a pseudogene. This TCR was recovered from a woman between 55 and 75 years old in good health. What was sequenced was blood. CDR3 in DNA: TGTGCCAGCAGCAAAGAGGGGGTTGGCTACACCTTC. As protein: CASSKEGVGYTF.